Sequencing of this TCR beta chain was carried out in a study of T cells after yellow fever vaccination. Study-level information: Any fraction with a low cell number was prepared using SMART-Seq v4 Ultra Low Input. Findings and limits, study-wide: There was a possibility that FACS-sorted repertoires contained abundant clonotypes contaminating from the bulk population.

TCRdb ran MiXCR on the 5' RACE reads and lists one entry per CDR3 protein. The table shows hundreds of thousands of distinct CDR3 sequences, with over 15% occurring only once. Germline CDR1 SGHKS, CDR2 YYEKEE (reference sequence). This CDR3 spans 14 amino acids. V was pared by 4 bases and J by 4 bases, with 6 bases of the junction left unmatched. This clonotype was counted between two and nine times. Its antigen remains unidentified. V usage is TRBV5-5 and J usage is TRBJ2-5; 8 nucleotides agree with TRBD2. The TCR was taken from a man aged 25 to 45 who received the YFV17D yellow fever vaccine. Material: PBMCs, obtained 15 days after the yellow fever booster vaccination. CDR3 nucleotides: TGTGCCAGCAGCAGGGGACTAGTAGGAGAGACCCAGTACTTC. This gives the protein CASSRGLVGETQYF.